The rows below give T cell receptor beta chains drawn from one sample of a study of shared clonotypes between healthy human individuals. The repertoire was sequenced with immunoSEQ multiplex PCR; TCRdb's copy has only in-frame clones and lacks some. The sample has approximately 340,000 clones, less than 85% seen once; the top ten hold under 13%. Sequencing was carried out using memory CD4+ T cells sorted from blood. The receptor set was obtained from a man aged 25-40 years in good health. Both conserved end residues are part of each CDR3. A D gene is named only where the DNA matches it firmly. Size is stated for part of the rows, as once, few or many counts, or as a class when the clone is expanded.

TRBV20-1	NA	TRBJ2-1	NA	CSARANEQFF	TGCAGTGCTAGGGCCAATGAGCAGTTCTTC
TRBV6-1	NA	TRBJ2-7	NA	CASSVTGLAPNYEQYF	TGTGCCAGCAGTGTTACCGGGCTAGCTCCTAACTACGAGCAGTACTTC
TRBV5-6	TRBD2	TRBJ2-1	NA	CASSLFGSGVRSYNEQFF	TGTGCCAGCAGCTTGTTTGGTAGCGGGGTGCGCTCCTACAATGAGCAGTTCTTC
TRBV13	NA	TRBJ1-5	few	CASSSQVYSNQPQHF	TGTGCCAGCAGCTCACAGGTCTATAGCAATCAGCCCCAGCATTTT
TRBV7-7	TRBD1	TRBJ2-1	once	CASGGDRGDEQFF	TGTGCTAGCGGAGGGGACAGGGGTGATGAGCAGTTCTTC
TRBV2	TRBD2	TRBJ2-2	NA	CASSWTSGRSAGELFF	TGTGCCAGCAGCTGGACTAGCGGGAGGAGCGCCGGGGAGCTGTTTTTT
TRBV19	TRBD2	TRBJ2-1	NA	CASRTSGIWNEQFF	TGTGCCAGTAGGACTAGCGGGATATGGAATGAGCAGTTCTTC
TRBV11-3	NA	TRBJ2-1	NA	CASSLTGPYNEQFF	TGTGCCAGCAGCTTGACGGGACCATACAATGAGCAGTTCTTC
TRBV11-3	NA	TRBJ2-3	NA	CASRATGAGDVTQYF	TGTGCCAGCAGAGCCACGGGGGCGGGAGACGTTACGCAGTATTTT
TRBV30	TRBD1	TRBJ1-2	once	CAWNPDRRFNYGYTF	TGTGCCTGGAACCCGGACAGGCGTTTTAACTATGGCTACACCTTC
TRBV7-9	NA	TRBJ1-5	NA	CASSLWDGPQPQHF	TGTGCCAGCAGCTTGTGGGACGGCCCACAGCCCCAGCATTTT
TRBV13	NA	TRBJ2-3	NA	CASSTLTGTDTQYF	TGTGCCAGCAGCACCTTAACGGGCACAGATACGCAGTATTTT
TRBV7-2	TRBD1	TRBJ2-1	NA	CASSLAGTGNYNEQFF	TGTGCCAGCAGCTTAGCCGGGACAGGGAACTACAATGAGCAGTTCTTC
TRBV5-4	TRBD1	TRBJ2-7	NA	CASSPGQDSYEQYF	TGTGCCAGCAGCCCGGGACAGGACTCCTACGAGCAGTACTTC
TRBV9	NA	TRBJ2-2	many	CASSVGAGNTGELFF	TGTGCCAGCTCCGTCGGGGCAGGGAACACCGGGGAGCTGTTTTTT
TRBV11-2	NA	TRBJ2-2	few	CASSPNRVNTGELFF	TGTGCCAGCAGCCCAAACAGGGTGAACACCGGGGAGCTGTTTTTT
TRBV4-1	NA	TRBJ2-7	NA	CASSQIRDEQYF	TGCGCCAGCAGCCAAATCCGCGACGAGCAGTACTTC
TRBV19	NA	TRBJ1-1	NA	CASRARGLNTEAFF	TGTGCCAGTAGGGCCAGGGGCCTGAACACTGAAGCTTTCTTT
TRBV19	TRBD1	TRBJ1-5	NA	CASRTQGISNQPQHF	TGTGCCAGTAGAACACAGGGGATTAGCAATCAGCCCCAGCATTTT
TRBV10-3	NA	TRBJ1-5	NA	CAISEGGEQGRGQPQHF	TGTGCCATCAGTGAGGGGGGTGAACAGGGTCGGGGCCAGCCCCAGCATTTT
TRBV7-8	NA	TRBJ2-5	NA	CASSLVRWAQRRGTQYF	TGTGCCAGCAGCTTAGTTCGGTGGGCCCAACGGAGGGGGACCCAGTACTTC
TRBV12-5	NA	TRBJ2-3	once	CASGLDRSSTDTQYF	TGTGCTAGTGGTTTGGACAGGTCTAGCACAGATACGCAGTATTTT
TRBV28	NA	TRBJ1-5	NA	CASKAGTGNQPQHF	TGTGCCAGCAAGGCCGGGACGGGGAATCAGCCCCAGCATTTT
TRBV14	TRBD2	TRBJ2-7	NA	CASSPRRAVRSGSYEQYF	TGTGCCAGCAGCCCCCGGCGAGCTGTGAGAAGCGGGAGCTACGAGCAGTACTTC
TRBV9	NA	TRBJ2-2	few	CASSVEVSGELFF	TGTGCCAGCAGCGTAGAGGTTTCCGGGGAGCTGTTTTTT
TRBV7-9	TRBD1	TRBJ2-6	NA	CASSTFGQGDFSGANVLTF	TGTGCCAGCAGCACATTCGGACAGGGTGACTTCTCTGGGGCCAACGTCCTGACTTTC
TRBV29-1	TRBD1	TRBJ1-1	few	CSASPGTGTEAFF	TGCAGCGCCTCCCCCGGGACAGGGACTGAAGCTTTCTTT
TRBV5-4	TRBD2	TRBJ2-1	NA	CASSQGTSRTIEQFF	TGTGCCAGCAGCCAAGGGACTAGCAGAACAATTGAGCAGTTCTTC
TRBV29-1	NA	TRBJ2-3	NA	CSVSTGLAGDTQYF	TGCAGCGTATCAACAGGGTTGGCTGGTGATACGCAGTATTTT
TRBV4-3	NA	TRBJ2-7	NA	CASSQDLRGRLSYEQYF	TGCGCCAGCAGCCAAGATTTAAGGGGAAGGTTGTCCTACGAGCAGTACTTC
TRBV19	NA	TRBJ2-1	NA	CASSIVANEQFF	TGTGCCAGTAGTATAGTGGCCAATGAGCAGTTCTTC
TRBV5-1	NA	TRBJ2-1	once	CASSLTPGQNEQFF	TGCGCCAGCAGCTTGACACCAGGGCAGAATGAGCAGTTCTTC
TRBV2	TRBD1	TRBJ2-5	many	CASSPGTGAETQYF	TGTGCCAGCAGCCCTGGGACAGGGGCGGAGACCCAGTACTTC
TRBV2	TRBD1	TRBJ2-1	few	CASRPGQRSYNEQFF	TGTGCCAGCAGACCGGGACAGAGGTCCTACAATGAGCAGTTCTTC
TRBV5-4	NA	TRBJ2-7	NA	CASSWGAGTYEQYF	TGTGCCAGCAGCTGGGGGGCGGGGACCTACGAGCAGTACTTC
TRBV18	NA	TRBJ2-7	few	CASSPPGRSGEQYF	TGTGCCAGCTCTCCCCCGGGACGCTCGGGCGAGCAGTACTTC
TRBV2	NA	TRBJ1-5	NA	CASTQRDVRGNQPQHF	TGTGCCAGCACCCAGCGGGATGTTCGCGGCAATCAGCCCCAGCATTTT
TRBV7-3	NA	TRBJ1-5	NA	CASSHAGDNQPQHF	TGTGCCAGCAGCCATGCCGGGGACAATCAGCCCCAGCATTTT
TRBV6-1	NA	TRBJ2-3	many	CASSRDFNGDTQYF	TGTGCCAGCAGCCGCGACTTTAATGGAGATACGCAGTATTTT
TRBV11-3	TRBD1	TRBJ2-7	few	CASSLGTGTGKHEQYF	TGTGCCAGCAGCTTAGGTACCGGGACAGGGAAGCACGAGCAGTACTTC